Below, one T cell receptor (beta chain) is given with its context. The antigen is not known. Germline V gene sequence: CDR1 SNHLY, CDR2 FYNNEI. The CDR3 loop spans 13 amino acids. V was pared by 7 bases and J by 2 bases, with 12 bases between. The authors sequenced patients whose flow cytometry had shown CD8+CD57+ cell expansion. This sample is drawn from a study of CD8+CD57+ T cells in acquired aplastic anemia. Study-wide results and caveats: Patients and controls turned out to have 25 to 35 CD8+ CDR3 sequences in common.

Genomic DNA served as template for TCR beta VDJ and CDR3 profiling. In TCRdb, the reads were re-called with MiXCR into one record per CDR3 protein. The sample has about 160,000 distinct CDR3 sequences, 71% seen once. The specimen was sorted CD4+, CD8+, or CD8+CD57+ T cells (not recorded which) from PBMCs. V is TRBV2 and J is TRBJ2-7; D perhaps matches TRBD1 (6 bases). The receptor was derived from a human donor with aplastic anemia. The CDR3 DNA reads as TGTGCCAGCACCCCGCCAGGGGCCTACGAGCAGTACTTC. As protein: CASTPPGAYEQYF.